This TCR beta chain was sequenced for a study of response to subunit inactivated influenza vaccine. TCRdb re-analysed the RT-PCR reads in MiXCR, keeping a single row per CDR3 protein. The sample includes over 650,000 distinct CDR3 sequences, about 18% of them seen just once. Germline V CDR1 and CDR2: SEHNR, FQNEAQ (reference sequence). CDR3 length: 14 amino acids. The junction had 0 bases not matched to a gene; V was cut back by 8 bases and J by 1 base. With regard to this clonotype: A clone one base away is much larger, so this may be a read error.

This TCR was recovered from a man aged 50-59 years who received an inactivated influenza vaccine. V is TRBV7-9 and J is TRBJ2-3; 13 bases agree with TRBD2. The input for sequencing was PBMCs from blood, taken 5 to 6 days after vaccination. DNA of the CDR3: TGTGCCAGCGGGACTAGCGGGGGCACAGATACGCAGTATTTT. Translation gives CASGTSGGTDTQYF.